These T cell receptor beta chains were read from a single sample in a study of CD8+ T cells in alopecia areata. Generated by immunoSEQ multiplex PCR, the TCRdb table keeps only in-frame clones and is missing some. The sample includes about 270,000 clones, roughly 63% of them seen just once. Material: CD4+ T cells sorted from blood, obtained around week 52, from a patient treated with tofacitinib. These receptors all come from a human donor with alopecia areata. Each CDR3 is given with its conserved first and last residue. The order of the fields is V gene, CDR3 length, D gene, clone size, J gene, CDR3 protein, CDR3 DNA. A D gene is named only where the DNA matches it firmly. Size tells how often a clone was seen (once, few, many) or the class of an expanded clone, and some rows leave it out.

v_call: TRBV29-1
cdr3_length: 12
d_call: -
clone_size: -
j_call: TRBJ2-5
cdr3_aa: CSVEFAGETQYF
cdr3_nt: TGCAGCGTTGAATTTGCCGGAGAGACCCAGTACTTC

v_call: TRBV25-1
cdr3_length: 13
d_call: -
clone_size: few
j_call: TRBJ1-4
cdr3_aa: CASVDMGGEKLFF
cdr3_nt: TGTGCCAGCGTAGACATGGGCGGGGAAAAACTGTTTTTT

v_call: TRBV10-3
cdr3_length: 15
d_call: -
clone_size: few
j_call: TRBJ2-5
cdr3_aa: CAISPSGTAKETQYF
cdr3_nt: TGTGCCATCAGTCCCTCCGGGACCGCAAAAGAGACCCAGTACTTC

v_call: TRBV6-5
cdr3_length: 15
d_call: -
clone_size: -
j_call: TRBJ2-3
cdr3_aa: CASSYGTPNTDTQYF
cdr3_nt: TGTGCCAGCAGTTACGGGACTCCTAACACAGATACGCAGTATTTT

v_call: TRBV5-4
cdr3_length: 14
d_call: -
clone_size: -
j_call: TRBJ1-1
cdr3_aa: CASNTGQQNTEAFF
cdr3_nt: TGTGCCAGCAACACAGGACAGCAGAACACTGAAGCTTTCTTT

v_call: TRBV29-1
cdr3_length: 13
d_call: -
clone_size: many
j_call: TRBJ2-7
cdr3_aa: CSVTGSRFVEQYF
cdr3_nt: TGCAGCGTGACAGGATCCCGATTTGTCGAGCAGTACTTC

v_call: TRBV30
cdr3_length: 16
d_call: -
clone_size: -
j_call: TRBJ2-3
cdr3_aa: CAWSVSLQRGTDTQYF
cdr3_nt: TGTGCCTGGAGTGTAAGTCTTCAGCGGGGCACAGATACGCAGTATTTT

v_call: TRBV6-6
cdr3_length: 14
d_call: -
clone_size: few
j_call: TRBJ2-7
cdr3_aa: CASSYLAEAYEQYF
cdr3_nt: TGTGCCAGCAGTTACCTGGCGGAGGCCTACGAGCAGTACTTC

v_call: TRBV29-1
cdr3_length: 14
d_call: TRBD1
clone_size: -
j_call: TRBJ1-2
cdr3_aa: CSGGTGGANYGYTF
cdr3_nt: TGCAGCGGCGGGACAGGGGGAGCTAACTATGGCTACACCTTC

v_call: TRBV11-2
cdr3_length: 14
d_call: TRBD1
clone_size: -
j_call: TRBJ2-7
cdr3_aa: CASRGWTGGYEQYF
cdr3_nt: TGTGCCAGCAGGGGTTGGACAGGGGGCTACGAGCAGTACTTC

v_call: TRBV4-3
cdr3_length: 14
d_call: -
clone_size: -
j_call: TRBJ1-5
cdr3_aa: CASSSRFGDQPQHF
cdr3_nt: TGCGCCAGCAGCAGCCGCTTTGGGGATCAGCCCCAGCATTTT

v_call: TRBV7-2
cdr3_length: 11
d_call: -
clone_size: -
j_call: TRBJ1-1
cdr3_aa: CASSPFAEAFF
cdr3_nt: TGTGCCAGCAGCCCATTTGCTGAAGCTTTCTTT

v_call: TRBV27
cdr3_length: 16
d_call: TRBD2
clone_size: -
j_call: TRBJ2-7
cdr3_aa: CASVTFSGGSSYEQYF
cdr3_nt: TGTGCCAGCGTAACCTTCAGCGGGGGGAGCTCCTACGAGCAGTACTTC

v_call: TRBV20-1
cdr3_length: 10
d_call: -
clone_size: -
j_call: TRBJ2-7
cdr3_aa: CSAGDYEQYF
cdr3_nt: TGCAGTGCTGGGGACTACGAGCAGTACTTC

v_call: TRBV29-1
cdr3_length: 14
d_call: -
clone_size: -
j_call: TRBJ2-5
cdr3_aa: CSVSTGKKTETQYF
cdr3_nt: TGCAGCGTTTCCACCGGGAAGAAGACGGAGACCCAGTACTTC

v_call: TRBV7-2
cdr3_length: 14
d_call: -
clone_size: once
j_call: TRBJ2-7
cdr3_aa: CASSLVLSSYEQYF
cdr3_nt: TGTGCCAGCAGCTTAGTTCTGTCGTCCTACGAGCAGTACTTC

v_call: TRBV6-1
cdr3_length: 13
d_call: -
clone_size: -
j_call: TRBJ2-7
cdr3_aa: CASSSGTVYEQYF
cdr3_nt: TGTGCCAGCAGCTCCGGGACCGTATACGAGCAGTACTTC